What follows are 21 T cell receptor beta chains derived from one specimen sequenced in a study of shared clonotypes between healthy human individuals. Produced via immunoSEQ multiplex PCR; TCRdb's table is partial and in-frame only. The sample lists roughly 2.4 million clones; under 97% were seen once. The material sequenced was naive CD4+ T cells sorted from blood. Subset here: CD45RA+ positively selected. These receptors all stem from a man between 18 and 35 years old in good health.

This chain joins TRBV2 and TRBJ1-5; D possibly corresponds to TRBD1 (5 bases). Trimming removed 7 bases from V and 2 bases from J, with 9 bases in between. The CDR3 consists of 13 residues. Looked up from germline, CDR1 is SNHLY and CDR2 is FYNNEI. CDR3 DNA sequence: TGTGCCAGCAAGGGACTGGGCAATCAGCCCCAGCATTTT. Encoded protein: CASKGLGNQPQHF.

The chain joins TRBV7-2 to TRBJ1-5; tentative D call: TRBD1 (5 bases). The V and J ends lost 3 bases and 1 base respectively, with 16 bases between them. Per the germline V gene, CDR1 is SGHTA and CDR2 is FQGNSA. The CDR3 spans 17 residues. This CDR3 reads CASSLGQNVRSNQPQHF. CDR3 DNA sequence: TGTGCCAGCAGCTTGGGGCAAAACGTCCGGAGCAATCAGCCCCAGCATTTT.

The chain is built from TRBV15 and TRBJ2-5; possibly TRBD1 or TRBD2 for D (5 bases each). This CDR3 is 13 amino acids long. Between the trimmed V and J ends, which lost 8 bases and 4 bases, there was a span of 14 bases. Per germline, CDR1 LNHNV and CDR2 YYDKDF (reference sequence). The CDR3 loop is CATGGRVVETQYF. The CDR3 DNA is TGTGCCACCGGAGGCAGGGTAGTAGAGACCCAGTACTTC. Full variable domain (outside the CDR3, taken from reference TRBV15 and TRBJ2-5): DAMVIQNPRYQVTQFGKPVTLSCSQTLNHNVMYWYQQKSSQAPKLLFHYYDKDFNNEADTPDNFQSRRPNTSFCFLDIRSPGLGDTAMYLCATGGRVVETQYFGPGTRLLVL.

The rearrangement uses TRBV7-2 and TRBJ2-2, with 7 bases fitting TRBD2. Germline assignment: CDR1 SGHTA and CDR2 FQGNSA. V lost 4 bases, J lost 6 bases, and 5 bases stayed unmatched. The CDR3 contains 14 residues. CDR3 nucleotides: TGTGCCAGCAGCTCTACCGCGGGAGCCGGGGAGCTGTTTTTT. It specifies CASSSTAGAGELFF.

The CDR3 DNA reads TGTGCCAGCCGGACAGGGGACGCAACTAATGAAAAACTGTTTTTT. Translation: CASRTGDATNEKLFF. The V gene is TRBV19, the J gene TRBJ1-4; 9 positions agree with TRBD1. Germline V lookup: CDR1 LNHDA, CDR2 SQIVND (reference sequence). CDR3 length equals 15 residues. Trimming cost V 9 bases and J 0 bases; bases outside gene matches: 5.

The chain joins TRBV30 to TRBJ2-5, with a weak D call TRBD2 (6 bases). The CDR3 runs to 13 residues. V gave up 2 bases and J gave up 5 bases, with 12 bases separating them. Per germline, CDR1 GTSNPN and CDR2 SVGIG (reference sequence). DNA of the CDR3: TGTGCCTGGAGTCCGGGACTTTGGGAGACCCAGTACTTC. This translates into CAWSPGLWETQYF.

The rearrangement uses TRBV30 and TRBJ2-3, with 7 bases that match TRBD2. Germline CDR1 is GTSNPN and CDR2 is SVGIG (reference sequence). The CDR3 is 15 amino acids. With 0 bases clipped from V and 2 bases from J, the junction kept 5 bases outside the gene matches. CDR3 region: CAWSVRREPTDTQYF. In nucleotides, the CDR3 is TGTGCCTGGAGTGTACGGCGGGAGCCCACAGATACGCAGTATTTT.

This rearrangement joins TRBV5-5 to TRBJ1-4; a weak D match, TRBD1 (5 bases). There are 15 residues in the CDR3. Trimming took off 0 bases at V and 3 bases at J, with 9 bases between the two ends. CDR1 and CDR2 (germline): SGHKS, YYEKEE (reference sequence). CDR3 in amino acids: CASSLGRRANEKLFF. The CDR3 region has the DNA TGTGCCAGCAGCTTGGGACGCAGGGCTAATGAAAAACTGTTTTTT.

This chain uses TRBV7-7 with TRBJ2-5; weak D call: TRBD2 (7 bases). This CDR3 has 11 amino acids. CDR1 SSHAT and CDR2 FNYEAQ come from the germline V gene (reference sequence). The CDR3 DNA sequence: TGTGCTAGCGGGCGAGAGGGGGCCCAGTACTTC. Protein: CASGREGAQYF.

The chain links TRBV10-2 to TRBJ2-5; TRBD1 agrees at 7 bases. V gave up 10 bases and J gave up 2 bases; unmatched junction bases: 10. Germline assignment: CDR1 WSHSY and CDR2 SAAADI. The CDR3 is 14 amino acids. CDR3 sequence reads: CAMRQGGKQETQYF. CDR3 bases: TGCGCCATGCGACAGGGTGGGAAACAAGAGACCCAGTACTTC.

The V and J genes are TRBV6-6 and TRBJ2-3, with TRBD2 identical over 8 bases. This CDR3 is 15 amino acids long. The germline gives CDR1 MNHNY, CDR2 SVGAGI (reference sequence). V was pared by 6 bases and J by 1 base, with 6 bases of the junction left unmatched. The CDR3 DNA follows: TGTGCCAGCAGCCCCGGGCGGGGGGGCACAGATACGCAGTATTTT. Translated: CASSPGRGGTDTQYF.

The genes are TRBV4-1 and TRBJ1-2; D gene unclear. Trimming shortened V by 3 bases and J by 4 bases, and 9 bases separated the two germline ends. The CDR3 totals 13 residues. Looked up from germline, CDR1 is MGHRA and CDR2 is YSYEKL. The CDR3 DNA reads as TGCGCCAGCAGCCAGGCGCCTGCCTATGGCTACACCTTC. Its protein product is CASSQAPAYGYTF.

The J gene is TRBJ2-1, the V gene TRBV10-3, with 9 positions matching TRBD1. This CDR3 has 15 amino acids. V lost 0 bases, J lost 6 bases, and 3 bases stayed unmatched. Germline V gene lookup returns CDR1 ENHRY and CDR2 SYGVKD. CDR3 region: CAISESRTGVNEQFF. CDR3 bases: TGTGCCATCAGTGAGTCAAGGACAGGGGTCAATGAGCAGTTCTTC.

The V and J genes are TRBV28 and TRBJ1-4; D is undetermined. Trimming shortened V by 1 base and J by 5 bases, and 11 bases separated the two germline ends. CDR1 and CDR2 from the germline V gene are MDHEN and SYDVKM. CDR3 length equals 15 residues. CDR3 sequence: CASSLSGTGNEKLFF. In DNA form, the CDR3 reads TGTGCCAGCAGTTTATCCGGCACGGGGAATGAAAAACTGTTTTTT.

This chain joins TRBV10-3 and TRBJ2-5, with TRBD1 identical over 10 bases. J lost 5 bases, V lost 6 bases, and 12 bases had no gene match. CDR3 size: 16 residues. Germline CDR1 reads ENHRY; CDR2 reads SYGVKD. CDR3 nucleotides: TGTGCCATCAGCCTTGGACAGGGGGTGGTTCCGGAGACCCAGTACTTC. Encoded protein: CAISLGQGVVPETQYF.

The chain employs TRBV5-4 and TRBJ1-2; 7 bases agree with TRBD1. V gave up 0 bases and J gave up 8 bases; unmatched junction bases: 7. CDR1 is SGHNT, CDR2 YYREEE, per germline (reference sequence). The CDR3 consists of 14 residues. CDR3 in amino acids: CASSLVGQVPGYTF. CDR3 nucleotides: TGTGCCAGCAGCTTGGTAGGACAGGTCCCCGGCTACACCTTC.

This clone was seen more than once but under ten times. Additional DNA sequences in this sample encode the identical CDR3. In DNA, the CDR3 is TGTGCCAGCAGCTTAGTAGGGACAGATAACTATGGCTACACCTTC. It yields the protein CASSLVGTDNYGYTF. This chain links TRBV7-2 with TRBJ1-2; TRBD1 aligns across 7 bases. From germline, CDR1 is SGHTA and CDR2 FQGNSA. The V segment lost 1 base and the J segment 1 base; nucleotides outside the gene matches: 3. The CDR3 loop spans 15 amino acids.

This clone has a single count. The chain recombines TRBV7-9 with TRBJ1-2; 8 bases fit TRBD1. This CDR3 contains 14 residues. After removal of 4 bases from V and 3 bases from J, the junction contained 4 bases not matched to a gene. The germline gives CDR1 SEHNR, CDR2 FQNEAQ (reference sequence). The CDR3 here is CASSSQTGDYGYTF. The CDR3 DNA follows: TGTGCCAGCAGCTCCCAGACAGGGGACTATGGCTACACCTTC.

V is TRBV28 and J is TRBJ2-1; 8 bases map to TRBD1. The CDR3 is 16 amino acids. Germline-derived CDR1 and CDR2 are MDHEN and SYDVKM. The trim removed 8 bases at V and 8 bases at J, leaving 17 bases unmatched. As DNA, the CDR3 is TGTGCCAGCCTATCGACCGGGACAGGAGGGTGGGATGAGCAGTTCTTC. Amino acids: CASLSTGTGGWDEQFF.

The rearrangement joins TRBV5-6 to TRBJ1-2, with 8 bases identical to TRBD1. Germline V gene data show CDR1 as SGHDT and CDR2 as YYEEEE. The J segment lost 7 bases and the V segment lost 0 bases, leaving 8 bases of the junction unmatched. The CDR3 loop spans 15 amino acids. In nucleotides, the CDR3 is TGTGCCAGCAGCTTGGTCCGGACAGGGCGAGGTGGCTACACCTTC. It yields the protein CASSLVRTGRGGYTF.

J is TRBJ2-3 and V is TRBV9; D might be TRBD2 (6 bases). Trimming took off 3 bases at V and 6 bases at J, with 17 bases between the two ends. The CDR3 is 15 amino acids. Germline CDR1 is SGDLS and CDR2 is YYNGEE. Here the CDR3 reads CASSARGGGPDTQYF. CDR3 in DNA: TGTGCCAGCAGCGCCCGGGGAGGCGGACCTGATACGCAGTATTTT.